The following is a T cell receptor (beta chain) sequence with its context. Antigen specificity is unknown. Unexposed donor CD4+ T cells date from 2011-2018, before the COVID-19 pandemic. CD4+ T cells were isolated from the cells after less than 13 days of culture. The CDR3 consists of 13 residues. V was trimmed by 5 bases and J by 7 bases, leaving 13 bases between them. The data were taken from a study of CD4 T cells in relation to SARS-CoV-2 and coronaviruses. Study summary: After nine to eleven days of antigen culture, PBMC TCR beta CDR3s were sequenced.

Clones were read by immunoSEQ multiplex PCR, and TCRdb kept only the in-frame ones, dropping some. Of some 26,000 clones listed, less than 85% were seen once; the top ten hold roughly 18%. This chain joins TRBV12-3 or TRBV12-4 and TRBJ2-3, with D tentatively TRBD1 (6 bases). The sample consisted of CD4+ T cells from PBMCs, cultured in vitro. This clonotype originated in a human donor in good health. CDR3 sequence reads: CASSPSQGNTQYF. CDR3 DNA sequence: TGTGCCAGCAGTCCATCACAGGGAAATACGCAGTATTTT.